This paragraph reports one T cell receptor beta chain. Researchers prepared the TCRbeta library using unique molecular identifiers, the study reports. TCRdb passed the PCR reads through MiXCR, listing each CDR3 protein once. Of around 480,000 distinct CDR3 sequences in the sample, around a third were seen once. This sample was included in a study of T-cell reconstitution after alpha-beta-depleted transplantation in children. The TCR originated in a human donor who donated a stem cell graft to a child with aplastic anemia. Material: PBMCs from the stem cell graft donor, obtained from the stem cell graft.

The CDR3 spells CASSFLGGSGETQYF. The CDR3 DNA reads TGTGCCAGCAGCTTCCTCGGGGGCTCGGGAGAGACCCAGTACTTC. This chain joins TRBV5-4 and TRBJ2-5; D may match TRBD1 or TRBD2 (6 bases each). Per germline, CDR1 SGHNT and CDR2 YYREEE (reference sequence). This CDR3 comprises 15 residues. The V and J ends lost 2 bases and 4 bases respectively, with 15 bases between them.